The sequence of this T cell receptor beta chain was determined in a study of OX40 agonist ivuxolimab in advanced cancers. Notes on the study in general: Clonal expansion was seen in CD4+ and CD8+ blood T cells by week 6 at 0.1 to 3.0 mg/kg. The study did not work out the antigen specificity of the expanded peripheral T cells.

Patients were ruled out by autoimmune disease history or systemic immunosuppression. The table came from immunoSEQ multiplex PCR; TCRdb's copy has only in-frame clones and leaves some out. Seen here are roughly 89,000 clones, about 82% observed once, and the top ten hold around 6%. In this sample, this clone turned up a few times. The antigen is not known. The CDR3 consists of 15 residues. Trimming stripped 3 bases from V and 7 bases from J, with 16 bases between. Germline V gene data show CDR1 as MNHNS and CDR2 as SASEGT. The origin of this receptor is an adult with an advanced solid tumor such as melanoma, head and neck, liver or kidney cancer. The rearrangement uses TRBV6-1 and TRBJ1-5; D is unresolved. Sequencing used CD4+ or CD8+ T cells sorted from blood, obtained in a trial of the OX40 agonist ivuxolimab. The CDR3 here is CASSDEGLHGQPQHF. The CDR3 DNA reads as TGTGCCAGCAGTGACGAGGGCCTTCATGGCCAGCCCCAGCATTTT.